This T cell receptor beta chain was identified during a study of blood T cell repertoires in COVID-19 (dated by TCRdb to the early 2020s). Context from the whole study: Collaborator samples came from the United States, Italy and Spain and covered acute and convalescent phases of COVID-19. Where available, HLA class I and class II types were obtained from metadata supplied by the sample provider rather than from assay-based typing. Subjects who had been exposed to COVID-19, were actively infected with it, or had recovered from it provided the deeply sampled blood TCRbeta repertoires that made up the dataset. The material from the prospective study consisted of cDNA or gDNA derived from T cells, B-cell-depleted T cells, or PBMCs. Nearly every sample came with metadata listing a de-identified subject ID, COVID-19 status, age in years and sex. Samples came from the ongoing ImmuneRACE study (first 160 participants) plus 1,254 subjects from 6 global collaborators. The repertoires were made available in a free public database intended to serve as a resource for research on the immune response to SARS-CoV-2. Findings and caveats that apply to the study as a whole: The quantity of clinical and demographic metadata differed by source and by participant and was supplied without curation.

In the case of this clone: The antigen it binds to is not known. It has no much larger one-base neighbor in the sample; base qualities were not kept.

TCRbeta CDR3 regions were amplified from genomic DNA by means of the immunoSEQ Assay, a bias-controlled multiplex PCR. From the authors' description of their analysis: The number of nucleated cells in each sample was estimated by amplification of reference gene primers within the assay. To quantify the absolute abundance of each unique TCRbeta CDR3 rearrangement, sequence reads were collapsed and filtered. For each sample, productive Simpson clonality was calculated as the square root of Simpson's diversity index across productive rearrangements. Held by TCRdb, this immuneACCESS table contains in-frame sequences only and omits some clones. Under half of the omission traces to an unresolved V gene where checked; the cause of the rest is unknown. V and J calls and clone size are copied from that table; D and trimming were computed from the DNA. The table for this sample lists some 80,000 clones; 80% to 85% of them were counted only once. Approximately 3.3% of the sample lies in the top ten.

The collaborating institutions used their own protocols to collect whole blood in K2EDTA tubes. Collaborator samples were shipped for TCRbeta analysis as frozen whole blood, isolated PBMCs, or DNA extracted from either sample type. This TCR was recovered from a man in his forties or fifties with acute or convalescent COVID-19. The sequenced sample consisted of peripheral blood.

CDR3 loop: CASSQGTGGFSETQYF. The nucleotides are TGTGCCAGCAGCCAAGGGACAGGGGGCTTTTCGGAGACCCAGTACTTC. Recombination connected TRBV5-6 to TRBJ2-5; the junction holds 12 bases that match TRBD1. In the germline V gene, CDR1 corresponds to SGHDT and CDR2 to YYEEEE. The CDR3 runs 16 amino acids, cysteine and phenylalanine included. This entry keeps only the CDR3 DNA: 48 bases, framed from base 1. V trim: 4 bases; J trim: 5 bases; unmatched bases: 9. The variable domain in full, with residues beyond the CDR3 obtained from the reference TRBV5-6 and TRBJ2-5 genes, is DAGVTQSPTHLIKTRGQQVTLRCSPKSGHDTVSWYQQALGQGPQFIFQYYEEEERQRGNFPDRFSGHQFPNYSSELNVNALLLGDSALYLCASSQGTGGFSETQYFGPGTRLLVL.